This T cell receptor (beta chain) was observed in a study of T-cell memory formation after mild COVID-19. Employing constant-segment primers, 5'RACE generated TCR alpha and TCR beta cDNA libraries bearing sample barcodes and UMIs. TCRdb itself ran the 5' RACE reads through MiXCR, one entry per CDR3 protein. In the table there are approximately 88,000 distinct CDR3 sequences, 20% to 30% of which are singletons. The sample taken for sequencing was PBMCs or a T cell subset sorted from them (not recorded which). This sequence originates from a man aged 18-30 years who had mild COVID-19 (a few samples of this study predate the infection). Cell type and time point are not known.

As DNA, the CDR3 is TGTGCCAGCAGTTCCTGGACGATAGCCAAAAACATTCAGTACTTC. Translation gives CASSSWTIAKNIQYF. This chain uses TRBV6-2 or TRBV6-3 with TRBJ2-4; D unresolved. Germline loops: CDR1 MNHEY, CDR2 SVGEGT. V lost 4 bases to trimming and J lost 0 bases, with 10 bases between them. The CDR3 spans 15 residues.